These T cell receptor beta chains were read from a single sample in a study of neurological immune-mediated disorders. TCRdb itself ran the 5' RACE reads through MiXCR, one entry per CDR3 protein. The data hold approximately 130,000 distinct CDR3 sequences, with 3.2% observed a single time. Material: PBMCs. Receptors were obtained from a woman aged 25-40 years with multiple sclerosis. CDR3s include the opening cysteine and the closing phenylalanine or tryptophan. D genes are given only for firm matches. Some rows have no size entry. The others give once, few or many, or a class for an expanded clone.

>-|TRBJ2-1|TRBV7-2|many
CASSLGRSGNEQFF
TGTGCCAGCAGCTTAGGTCGTTCGGGGAATGAGCAGTTCTTC
>-|TRBJ2-2|TRBV7-2|many
CASSAGANTGELFF
TGTGCCAGCAGCGCCGGGGCCAACACCGGGGAGCTGTTTTTT
>-|TRBJ2-7|TRBV4-3|many
CASSQDLGTEQYF
TGCGCCAGCAGCCAAGATTTGGGTACCGAGCAGTACTTC
>-|TRBJ2-2|TRBV7-8|many
CASSLGGRQLNTGELFF
TGTGCCAGCAGCTTAGGAGGTCGGCAGCTCAACACCGGGGAGCTGTTTTTT
>-|TRBJ2-7|TRBV5-6|many
CASSLGDVAYEQYF
TGTGCCAGCAGCTTGGGGGACGTAGCCTACGAGCAGTACTTC
>TRBD2|TRBJ2-1|TRBV29-1|many
CSARLAANEQFF
TGCAGCGCTAGACTAGCGGCTAATGAGCAGTTCTTC
>-|TRBJ2-3|TRBV5-5|many
CASSLLGRSYTDTQYF
TGTGCCAGCAGCTTGTTGGGTCGGAGTTACACAGATACGCAGTATTTT
>-|TRBJ1-1|TRBV20-1|many
CSARDLAGTVTEAFF
TGCAGTGCTAGAGATCTAGCAGGGACGGTGACTGAAGCTTTCTTT
>TRBD2|TRBJ2-3|TRBV20-1|many
CSAETSGTTQYF
TGCAGTGCCGAAACTAGCGGCACAACGCAGTATTTT
>-|TRBJ1-3|TRBV20-1|many
CSAHGRTSGNTIYF
TGCAGTGCTCACGGACGGACCTCTGGAAACACCATATATTTT
>-|TRBJ2-2|TRBV5-1|many
CASSLAALAAGELFF
TGCGCCAGCAGCTTGGCCGCTTTGGCCGCCGGGGAGCTGTTTTTT
>TRBD2|TRBJ2-3|TRBV7-2|many
CASSLDGLADTDTQYF
TGTGCCAGCAGCTTAGACGGGCTAGCGGACACAGATACGCAGTATTTT
>-|TRBJ2-7|TRBV6-2/TRBV6-3|few
CDSSMKAYEQYF
TGTGACAGCAGCATGAAAGCCTACGAGCAGTACTTC
>-|TRBJ2-1|TRBV20-1|many
CSARELARSYNEQFF
TGCAGTGCTAGAGAACTAGCCCGCTCCTACAATGAGCAGTTCTTC
>-|TRBJ2-7|TRBV27|many
CASSTPETRGREQYF
TGTGCCAGCAGCACCCCCGAGACTAGAGGGCGGGAGCAGTACTTC
>TRBD2|TRBJ2-5|TRBV3-1|many
CASSQEGREFSGTQYF
TGTGCCAGCAGCCAAGAAGGGCGGGAGTTTTCCGGGACCCAGTACTTC
>-|TRBJ2-7|TRBV4-1|many
CASSRQGGYEQYF
TGCGCCAGCAGCCGGCAGGGGGGGTACGAGCAGTACTTC
>-|TRBJ1-4|TRBV5-1|many
CASSLGLVSEKLFF
TGCGCCAGCAGCTTGGGGTTGGTCTCTGAAAAACTGTTTTTT
>-|TRBJ1-1|TRBV29-1|many
CSVEEGSLGRATEAFF
TGCAGCGTTGAAGAAGGGAGTTTGGGCCGGGCCACTGAAGCTTTCTTT
>-|TRBJ2-1|TRBV5-6|few
CASSLQGIPYNEQFF
TGTGCCAGCAGCTTACAGGGAATCCCCTACAATGAGCAGTTCTTC
>-|TRBJ1-2|TRBV5-1|few
CASSWGEVSVGYTF
TGCGCCAGCAGCTGGGGTGAGGTCTCGGTCGGCTACACCTTC
>-|TRBJ1-1|TRBV10-3|many
CAISEIGGKDTEAFF
TGTGCCATCAGTGAGATAGGGGGGAAGGACACTGAAGCTTTCTTT
>-|TRBJ2-2|TRBV5-1|many
CASSLGPRDGATGELFF
TGCGCCAGCAGCTTGGGTCCGCGGGACGGTGCCACCGGGGAGCTGTTTTTT
>TRBD1|TRBJ2-5|TRBV11-2|-
CASSPTGLETQYF
TGTGCCAGCAGCCCGACAGGGCTGGAGACCCAGTACTTC
>-|TRBJ1-2|TRBV9|many
CASSGRVDYTF
TGTGCCAGCTCAGGACGTGTAGACTACACCTTC
>TRBD1|TRBJ1-1|TRBV20-1|many
CSALRDRGGITLSAEAFF
TGCAGTGCTTTACGGGACAGGGGGGGAATTACCCTAAGCGCTGAAGCTTTCTTT
>TRBD2|TRBJ2-1|TRBV5-5|many
CASSFTPGTSAHNEQFF
TGTGCCAGCAGCTTTACTCCCGGGACTAGCGCACACAATGAGCAGTTCTTC
>-|TRBJ1-1|TRBV5-1|many
CASSPGDSNTEAFF
TGCGCCAGCAGCCCAGGGGACTCCAACACTGAAGCTTTCTTT
>-|TRBJ1-2|TRBV5-1|many
CASSLYGTNYGYTF
TGCGCCAGCAGCTTGTATGGGACTAACTATGGCTACACCTTC
>TRBD1|TRBJ1-2|TRBV7-8|-
CASSEGQGSYGYTF
TGTGCCAGCAGCGAGGGACAGGGGAGCTATGGCTACACCTTC
>TRBD1|TRBJ1-1|TRBV19|many
CACLRDREMNTEAFF
TGTGCCTGCTTAAGGGACAGGGAAATGAACACTGAAGCTTTCTTT
>-|TRBJ2-3|TRBV4-3|few
CASSQDGGGYTDTQYF
TGCGCCAGCAGCCAAGATGGGGGCGGGTACACAGATACGCAGTATTTT
>-|TRBJ1-1|TRBV12-3/TRBV12-4|many
CASSLERGLGGGNTEAFF
TGTGCCAGCAGTTTAGAAAGGGGACTGGGAGGAGGCAACACTGAAGCTTTCTTT
>-|TRBJ1-1|TRBV2|once
CASRGMADTEAFF
TGTGCCAGCAGGGGGATGGCGGACACTGAAGCTTTCTTT
>-|TRBJ2-1|TRBV29-1|many
CSARRDNKNEQFF
TGCAGCGCCAGAAGGGACAACAAAAATGAGCAGTTCTTC
>TRBD2|TRBJ2-7|TRBV20-1|many
CSARGLAGDYEQYF
TGCAGTGCTAGGGGACTAGCGGGGGACTACGAGCAGTACTTC
>TRBD2|TRBJ2-1|TRBV5-1|many
CASSDLYTSDEQFF
TGCGCCAGCAGCGATCTTTATACTAGCGACGAGCAGTTCTTC
>-|TRBJ1-5|TRBV7-9|many
CASPTGHQPQHF
TGTGCCAGCCCCACAGGGCATCAGCCCCAGCATTTT
>TRBD1|TRBJ1-4|TRBV5-5|many
CASSHTGAVGEKLFF
TGTGCCAGCAGCCATACAGGGGCAGTAGGTGAAAAACTGTTTTTT
>-|TRBJ2-1|TRBV7-9|many
CASSLYEGGGGEQFF
TGTGCCAGCAGCTTATACGAGGGAGGAGGAGGTGAGCAGTTCTTC
>TRBD1|TRBJ2-1|TRBV6-5|many
CASKFRTGRNEQFF
TGTGCCAGCAAATTTAGGACAGGGAGGAATGAGCAGTTCTTC
>TRBD1|TRBJ1-2|TRBV7-8|many
CASSLQGQANYGYTF
TGTGCCAGCAGCCTACAGGGACAGGCTAACTATGGCTACACCTTC
>-|TRBJ2-1|TRBV10-3|many
CAISDGGEAYNEQFF
TGTGCCATCAGTGACGGAGGAGAGGCCTACAATGAGCAGTTCTTC
>TRBD2|TRBJ2-1|TRBV5-1|many
CASSHQTSSGRGEQFF
TGCGCCAGCAGCCACCAAACCTCTAGCGGGAGGGGGGAGCAGTTCTTC
>TRBD1|TRBJ2-2|TRBV7-2|many
CASSLRQGARGELFF
TGTGCCAGCAGCTTAAGACAGGGGGCGCGAGGGGAGCTGTTTTTT
>TRBD1|TRBJ1-2|TRBV20-1|many
CSARDAQGKYGYTF
TGCAGTGCTAGAGATGCACAGGGGAAGTATGGCTACACCTTC
>TRBD1|TRBJ2-1|TRBV27|many
CASSLTGGSSYNEQFF
TGTGCCAGCAGTTTAACAGGGGGGAGCTCCTACAATGAGCAGTTCTTC
>-|TRBJ1-1|TRBV6-2/TRBV6-3|few
CASSYGPLEAFF
TGTGCCAGCAGTTACGGCCCGCTTGAAGCTTTCTTT
>-|TRBJ1-5|TRBV19|many
CASSTTGNQPQHF
TGTGCCAGTAGTACCACAGGGAATCAGCCCCAGCATTTT
>TRBD1|TRBJ2-2|TRBV10-3|few
CAISATGGTGELFF
TGTGCCATCAGTGCAACAGGGGGCACCGGGGAGCTGTTTTTT
>-|TRBJ1-2|TRBV30|many
CAWTGDSYGYTF
TGTGCCTGGACAGGGGATTCCTATGGCTACACCTTC
>TRBD1|TRBJ2-7|TRBV4-3|many
CASSQGWTGGYEQYF
TGCGCCAGCAGCCAAGGCTGGACAGGGGGCTACGAGCAGTACTTC
>-|TRBJ1-1|TRBV20-1|many
CSARDLRMGTEAFF
TGCAGTGCTAGAGATCTCAGAATGGGGACTGAAGCTTTCTTT
>-|TRBJ1-5|TRBV15|many
CATSRTENQPQHF
TGTGCCACCAGCAGGACAGAGAATCAGCCCCAGCATTTT
>-|TRBJ1-1|TRBV6-1|-
CASSEVGGWNTEAFF
TGTGCCAGCAGTGAAGTGGGGGGGTGGAACACTGAAGCTTTCTTT
>TRBD2|TRBJ2-1|TRBV6-6|many
CASSPTSGRAGQFF
TGTGCCAGCAGCCCGACTAGCGGGAGGGCCGGGCAGTTCTTC
>-|TRBJ2-5|TRBV5-1|many
CASSLGGQETQYF
TGTGCCAGCAGCTTAGGAGGCCAAGAGACCCAGTACTTC
>-|TRBJ1-5|TRBV3-1|many
CASSQGTYSNQPQHF
TGTGCCAGCAGCCAAGGGACATATAGCAATCAGCCCCAGCATTTT
>TRBD1|TRBJ2-7|TRBV27|few
CASSLAHPGKGAYEQYF
TGTGCCAGCAGTTTAGCGCATCCGGGAAAGGGGGCATACGAGCAGTACTTC
>-|TRBJ2-7|TRBV7-2|many
CASSPGSGYEPYEQYF
TGTGCCAGCAGCCCCGGATCGGGTTACGAGCCCTACGAGCAGTACTTC